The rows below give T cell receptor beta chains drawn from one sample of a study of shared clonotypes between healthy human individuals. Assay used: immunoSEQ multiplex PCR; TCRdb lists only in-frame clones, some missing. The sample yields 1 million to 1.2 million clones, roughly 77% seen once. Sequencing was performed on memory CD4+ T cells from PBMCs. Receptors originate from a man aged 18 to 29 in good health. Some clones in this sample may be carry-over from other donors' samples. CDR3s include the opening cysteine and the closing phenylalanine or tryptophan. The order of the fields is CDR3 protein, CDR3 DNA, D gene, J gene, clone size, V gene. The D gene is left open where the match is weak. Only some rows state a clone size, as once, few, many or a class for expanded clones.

CDR3 protein: CASSLLGGRGTDTQYF
CDR3 DNA: TGTGCCAGCAGCTTATTGGGCGGGAGGGGCACAGATACGCAGTATTTT
D gene: TRBD2
J gene: TRBJ2-3
clone size: -
V gene: TRBV7-3

CDR3 protein: CASSTLYRGRYEQYF
CDR3 DNA: TGTGCCAGCAGCACCCTTTACAGGGGGCGATACGAGCAGTACTTC
D gene: TRBD1
J gene: TRBJ2-7
clone size: few
V gene: TRBV13

CDR3 protein: CASSLTDSDYEQYF
CDR3 DNA: TGTGCCAGCAGCTTAACAGATTCTGACTACGAGCAGTACTTC
D gene: -
J gene: TRBJ2-7
clone size: -
V gene: TRBV7-9

CDR3 protein: CASILQETQYF
CDR3 DNA: TGTGCCAGCATTCTCCAAGAGACCCAGTACTTC
D gene: -
J gene: TRBJ2-5
clone size: few
V gene: TRBV6-1

CDR3 protein: CASKEAGGSYSNQPQHF
CDR3 DNA: TGTGCCAGTAAGGAGGCAGGGGGGAGTTATAGCAATCAGCCCCAGCATTTT
D gene: TRBD1
J gene: TRBJ1-5
clone size: -
V gene: TRBV19

CDR3 protein: CATSRARVSPQPQHF
CDR3 DNA: TGTGCCACCAGCAGGGCCCGGGTTTCGCCACAGCCCCAGCATTTT
D gene: -
J gene: TRBJ1-5
clone size: -
V gene: TRBV15

CDR3 protein: CASSVTRGGTDTQYF
CDR3 DNA: TGTGCCAGCAGTGTAACTAGGGGCGGCACAGATACGCAGTATTTT
D gene: -
J gene: TRBJ2-3
clone size: -
V gene: TRBV28

CDR3 protein: CASSLSRDSPNTIYF
CDR3 DNA: TGTGCCAGCAGCTTAAGTCGGGACAGCCCAAACACCATATATTTT
D gene: TRBD1
J gene: TRBJ1-3
clone size: once
V gene: TRBV7-2

CDR3 protein: CASRVAGRWTEAFF
CDR3 DNA: TGTGCCAGCCGGGTTGCGGGCCGCTGGACTGAAGCTTTCTTT
D gene: -
J gene: TRBJ1-1
clone size: -
V gene: TRBV27

CDR3 protein: CASRRQGMAYEQYF
CDR3 DNA: TGTGCCAGCAGGAGACAGGGTATGGCCTACGAGCAGTACTTC
D gene: TRBD1
J gene: TRBJ2-7
clone size: -
V gene: TRBV6-5

CDR3 protein: CASSPAGTLGSDTQYF
CDR3 DNA: TGTGCCAGCTCACCAGCGGGGACGCTGGGGTCAGATACGCAGTATTTT
D gene: -
J gene: TRBJ2-3
clone size: few
V gene: TRBV18

CDR3 protein: CASSTNPGGVYEQYF
CDR3 DNA: TGTGCCAGCAGTACTAACCCGGGGGGAGTCTACGAGCAGTACTTC
D gene: TRBD2
J gene: TRBJ2-7
clone size: -
V gene: TRBV2

CDR3 protein: CASSLDGAVYETQYF
CDR3 DNA: TGCGCCAGCAGCTTGGATGGCGCGGTCTATGAGACCCAGTACTTC
D gene: -
J gene: TRBJ2-5
clone size: -
V gene: TRBV5-1

CDR3 protein: CASRTGTGGREKLFF
CDR3 DNA: TGTGCCAGCAGGACCGGGACAGGGGGCAGGGAAAAACTGTTTTTT
D gene: TRBD1
J gene: TRBJ1-4
clone size: -
V gene: TRBV2

CDR3 protein: CSAETDYEQYF
CDR3 DNA: TGCAGTGCCGAGACAGACTACGAGCAGTACTTC
D gene: -
J gene: TRBJ2-7
clone size: -
V gene: TRBV20-1

CDR3 protein: CASSLVSTAEKLFF
CDR3 DNA: TGTGCCAGCAGCTTAGTAAGCACAGCTGAAAAACTGTTTTTT
D gene: -
J gene: TRBJ1-4
clone size: many
V gene: TRBV7-9

CDR3 protein: CASSPGWTYSYEQYF
CDR3 DNA: TGTGCCAGCAGCCCGGGGTGGACATATTCCTACGAGCAGTACTTC
D gene: -
J gene: TRBJ2-7
clone size: -
V gene: TRBV27

CDR3 protein: CASSQALARSSYEQYF
CDR3 DNA: TGTGCCAGCAGCCAGGCACTAGCGAGAAGCTCCTACGAGCAGTACTTC
D gene: TRBD2
J gene: TRBJ2-7
clone size: -
V gene: TRBV4-2

CDR3 protein: CATSPTGVRQETQYF
CDR3 DNA: TGTGCCACCTCTCCCACGGGCGTCCGCCAAGAGACCCAGTACTTC
D gene: -
J gene: TRBJ2-5
clone size: -
V gene: TRBV28

CDR3 protein: CASSRMGSTNEKLFF
CDR3 DNA: TGTGCCAGCAGCCGGATGGGGTCCACTAATGAAAAACTGTTTTTT
D gene: -
J gene: TRBJ1-4
clone size: -
V gene: TRBV28

CDR3 protein: CASSVHLGNRKF
CDR3 DNA: TGTGCCAGCAGTGTTCACCTCGGGAACAGGAAATTT
D gene: -
J gene: TRBJ2-3
clone size: few
V gene: TRBV25-1

CDR3 protein: CASSWGGAGGQETQYF
CDR3 DNA: TGTGCCAGCAGCTGGGGTGGGGCGGGAGGCCAAGAGACCCAGTACTTC
D gene: TRBD2
J gene: TRBJ2-5
clone size: few
V gene: TRBV5-4

CDR3 protein: CASRKDRAITEPQHF
CDR3 DNA: TGTGCCAGTAGGAAGGACAGGGCGATAACCGAGCCCCAGCATTTT
D gene: TRBD1
J gene: TRBJ1-5
clone size: few
V gene: TRBV19

CDR3 protein: CASSENIGAYNEQFF
CDR3 DNA: TGTGCCAGCAGTGAGAATATAGGGGCCTACAATGAGCAGTTCTTC
D gene: -
J gene: TRBJ2-1
clone size: -
V gene: TRBV6-1

CDR3 protein: CSALGSEQYF
CDR3 DNA: TGCAGCGCACTTGGTAGCGAGCAGTACTTC
D gene: -
J gene: TRBJ2-7
clone size: few
V gene: TRBV20-1

CDR3 protein: CASRPTGEEGYTF
CDR3 DNA: TGTGCCAGCAGACCCACAGGGGAGGAGGGCTACACCTTC
D gene: TRBD1
J gene: TRBJ1-2
clone size: -
V gene: TRBV28